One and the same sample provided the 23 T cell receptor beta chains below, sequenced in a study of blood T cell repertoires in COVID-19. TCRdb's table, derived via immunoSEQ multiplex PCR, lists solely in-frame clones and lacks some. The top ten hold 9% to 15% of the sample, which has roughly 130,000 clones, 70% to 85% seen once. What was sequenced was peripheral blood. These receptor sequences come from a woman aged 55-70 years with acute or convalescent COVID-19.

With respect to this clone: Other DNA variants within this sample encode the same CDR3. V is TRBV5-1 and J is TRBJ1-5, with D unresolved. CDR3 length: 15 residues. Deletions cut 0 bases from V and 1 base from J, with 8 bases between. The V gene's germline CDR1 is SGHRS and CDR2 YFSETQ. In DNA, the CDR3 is TGCGCCAGCAGCTTGGCCGGCAGGAGCAATCAGCCCCAGCATTTT. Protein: CASSLAGRSNQPQHF.

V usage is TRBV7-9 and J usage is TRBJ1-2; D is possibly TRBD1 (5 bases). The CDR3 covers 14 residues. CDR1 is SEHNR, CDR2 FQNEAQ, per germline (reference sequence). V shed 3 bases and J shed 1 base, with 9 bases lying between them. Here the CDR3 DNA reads TGTGCCAGCAGCTTGGGTGACAGTAACTATGGCTACACCTTC. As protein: CASSLGDSNYGYTF. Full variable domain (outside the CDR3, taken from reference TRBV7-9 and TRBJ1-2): DTGVSQNPRHKITKRGQNVTFRCDPISEHNRLYWYRQTLGQGPEFLTYFQNEAQLEKSRLLSDRFSAERPKGSFSTLEIQRTEQGDSAMYLCASSLGDSNYGYTFGSGTRLTVV.

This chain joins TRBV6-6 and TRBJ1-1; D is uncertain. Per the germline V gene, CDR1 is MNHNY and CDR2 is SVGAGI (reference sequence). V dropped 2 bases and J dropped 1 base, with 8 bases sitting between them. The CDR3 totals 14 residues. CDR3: CASSYLDTNTEAFF. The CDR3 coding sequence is TGTGCCAGCAGTTACCTCGACACGAACACTGAAGCTTTCTTT.

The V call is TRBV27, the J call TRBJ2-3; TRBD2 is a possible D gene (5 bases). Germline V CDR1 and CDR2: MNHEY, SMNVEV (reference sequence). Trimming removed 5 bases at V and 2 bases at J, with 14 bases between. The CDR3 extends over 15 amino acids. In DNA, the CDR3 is TGTGCCAGCAGTCGTAGCGAGACTCTCACAGATACGCAGTATTTT. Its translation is CASSRSETLTDTQYF.

The CDR3 sequence: CASRHTGGSGNTIYF. For the CDR3, the DNA is TGTGCCAGCAGGCATACGGGGGGCTCTGGAAACACCATATATTTT. The genes are TRBV27 and TRBJ1-3; D is perhaps TRBD1 (5 bases). V lost 6 bases, J lost 0 bases, and 12 bases lay in between. CDR1 MNHEY and CDR2 SMNVEV come from the germline V gene (reference sequence). The CDR3 has 15 residues.

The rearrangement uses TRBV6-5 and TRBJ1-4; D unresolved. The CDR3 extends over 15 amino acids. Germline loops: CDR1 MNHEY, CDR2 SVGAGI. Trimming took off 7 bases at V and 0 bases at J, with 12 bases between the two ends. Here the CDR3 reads CASTNGFATNEKLFF. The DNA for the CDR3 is TGTGCCAGCACGAACGGTTTTGCAACTAATGAAAAACTGTTTTTT.

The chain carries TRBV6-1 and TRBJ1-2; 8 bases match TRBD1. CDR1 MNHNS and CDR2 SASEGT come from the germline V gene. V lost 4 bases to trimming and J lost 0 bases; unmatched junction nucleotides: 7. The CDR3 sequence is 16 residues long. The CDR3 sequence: CASSGRTGTSNYGYTF. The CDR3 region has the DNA TGTGCCAGCAGTGGCCGGACAGGGACGTCTAACTATGGCTACACCTTC.

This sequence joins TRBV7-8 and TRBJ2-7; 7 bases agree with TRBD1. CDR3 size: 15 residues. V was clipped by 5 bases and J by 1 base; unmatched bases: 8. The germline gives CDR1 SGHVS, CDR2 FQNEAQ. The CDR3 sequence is CASSITGAISYEQYF. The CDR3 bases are TGTGCCAGCAGCATTACAGGGGCGATATCCTACGAGCAGTACTTC.

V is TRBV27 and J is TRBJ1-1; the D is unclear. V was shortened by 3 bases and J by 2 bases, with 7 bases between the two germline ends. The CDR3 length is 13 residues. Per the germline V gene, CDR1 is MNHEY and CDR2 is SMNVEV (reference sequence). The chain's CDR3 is CASSFSYNTEAFF. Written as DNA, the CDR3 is TGTGCCAGCAGTTTTTCGTATAACACTGAAGCTTTCTTT.

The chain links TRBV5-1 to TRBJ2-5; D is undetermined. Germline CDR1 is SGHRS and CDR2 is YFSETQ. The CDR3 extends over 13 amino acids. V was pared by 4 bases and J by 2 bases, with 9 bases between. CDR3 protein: CASSANSQETQYF. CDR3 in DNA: TGCGCCAGCAGCGCTAACTCTCAAGAGACCCAGTACTTC.

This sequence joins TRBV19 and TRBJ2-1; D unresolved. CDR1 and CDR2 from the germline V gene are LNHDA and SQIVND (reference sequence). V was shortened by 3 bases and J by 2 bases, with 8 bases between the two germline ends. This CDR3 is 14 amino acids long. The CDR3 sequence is CASSMRNPYNEQFF. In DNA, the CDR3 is TGTGCCAGTAGTATGAGGAATCCCTACAATGAGCAGTTCTTC.

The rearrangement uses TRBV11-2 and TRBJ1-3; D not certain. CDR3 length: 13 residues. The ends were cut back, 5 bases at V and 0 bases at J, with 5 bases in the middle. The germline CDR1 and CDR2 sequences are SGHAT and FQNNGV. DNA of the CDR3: TGTGCCAGCAGCGGCACCTCTGGAAACACCATATATTTT. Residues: CASSGTSGNTIYF. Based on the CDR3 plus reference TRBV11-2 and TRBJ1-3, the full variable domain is EAGVAQSPRYKIIEKRQSVAFWCNPISGHATLYWYQQILGQGPKLLIQFQNNGVVDDSQLPKDRFSAERLKGVDSTLKIQPAKLEDSAVYLCASSGTSGNTIYFGEGSWLTVV.

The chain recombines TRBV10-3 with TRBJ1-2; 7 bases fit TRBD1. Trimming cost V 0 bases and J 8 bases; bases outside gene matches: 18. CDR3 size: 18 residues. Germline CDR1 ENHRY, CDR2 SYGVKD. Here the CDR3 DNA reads TGTGCCATCAGTGAGTCGGGGGACAGCCCCTTTTTAAGTAAGGGCTACACCTTC. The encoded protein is CAISESGDSPFLSKGYTF.

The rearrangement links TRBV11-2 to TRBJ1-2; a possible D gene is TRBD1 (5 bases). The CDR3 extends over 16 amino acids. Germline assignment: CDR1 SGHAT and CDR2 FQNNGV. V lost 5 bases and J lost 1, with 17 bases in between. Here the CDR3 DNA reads TGTGCCAGCAGCCCGGTTGGAGGGGCCCTTAACTATGGCTACACCTTC. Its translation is CASSPVGGALNYGYTF.

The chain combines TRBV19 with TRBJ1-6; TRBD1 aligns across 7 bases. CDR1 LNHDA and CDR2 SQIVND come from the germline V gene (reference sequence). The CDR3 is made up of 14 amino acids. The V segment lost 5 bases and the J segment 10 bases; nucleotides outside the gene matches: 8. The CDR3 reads CASSPWTGKSPLHF. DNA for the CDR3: TGTGCCAGTAGTCCTTGGACAGGAAAGTCACCCCTCCACTTT.

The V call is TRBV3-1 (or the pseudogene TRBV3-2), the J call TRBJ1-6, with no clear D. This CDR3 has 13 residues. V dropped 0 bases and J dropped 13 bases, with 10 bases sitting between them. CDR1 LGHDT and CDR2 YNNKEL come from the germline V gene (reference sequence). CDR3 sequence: CASSQDPENPLHF. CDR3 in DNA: TGTGCCAGCAGCCAAGATCCCGAGAATCCCCTCCACTTT.

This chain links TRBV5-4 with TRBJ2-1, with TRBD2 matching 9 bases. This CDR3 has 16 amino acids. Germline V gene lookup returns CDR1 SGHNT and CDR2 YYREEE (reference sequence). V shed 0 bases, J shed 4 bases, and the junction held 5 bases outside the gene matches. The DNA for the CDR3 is TGTGCCAGCAGCTTGGTTTATAGCGGGGGTTACAATGAGCAGTTCTTC. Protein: CASSLVYSGGYNEQFF.

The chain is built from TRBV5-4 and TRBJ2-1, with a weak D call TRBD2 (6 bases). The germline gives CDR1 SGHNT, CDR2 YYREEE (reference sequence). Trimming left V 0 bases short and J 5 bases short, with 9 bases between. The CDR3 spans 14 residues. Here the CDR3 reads CASSLGPGDNEQFF. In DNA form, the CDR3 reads TGTGCCAGCAGCTTGGGGCCGGGGGACAATGAGCAGTTCTTC.

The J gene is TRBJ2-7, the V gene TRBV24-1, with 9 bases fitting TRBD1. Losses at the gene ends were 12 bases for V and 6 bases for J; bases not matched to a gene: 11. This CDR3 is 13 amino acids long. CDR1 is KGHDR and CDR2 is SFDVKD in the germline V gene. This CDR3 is CASGTGFPGEQYF. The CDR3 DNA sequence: TGTGCCTCCGGGACAGGGTTTCCTGGCGAGCAGTACTTC.

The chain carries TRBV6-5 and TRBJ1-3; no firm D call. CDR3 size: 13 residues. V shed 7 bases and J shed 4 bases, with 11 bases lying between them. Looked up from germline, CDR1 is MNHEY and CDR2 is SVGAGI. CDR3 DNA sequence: TGTGCCAGCATCCCCCTACAGGGAAACACCATATATTTT. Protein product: CASIPLQGNTIYF.

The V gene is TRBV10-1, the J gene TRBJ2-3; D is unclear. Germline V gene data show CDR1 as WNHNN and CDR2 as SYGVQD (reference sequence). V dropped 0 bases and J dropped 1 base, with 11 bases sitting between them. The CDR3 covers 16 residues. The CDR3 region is CASSESRSGGTDTQYF. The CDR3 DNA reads TGCGCCAGCAGTGAGTCCCGCTCGGGTGGCACAGATACGCAGTATTTT.

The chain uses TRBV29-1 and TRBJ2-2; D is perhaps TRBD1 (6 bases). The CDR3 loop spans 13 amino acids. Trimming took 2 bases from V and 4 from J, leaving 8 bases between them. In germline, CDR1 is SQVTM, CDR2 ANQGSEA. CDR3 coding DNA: TGCAGCGTTGAAACAGGGAGCACCGGGGAGCTGTTTTTT. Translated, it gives CSVETGSTGELFF.

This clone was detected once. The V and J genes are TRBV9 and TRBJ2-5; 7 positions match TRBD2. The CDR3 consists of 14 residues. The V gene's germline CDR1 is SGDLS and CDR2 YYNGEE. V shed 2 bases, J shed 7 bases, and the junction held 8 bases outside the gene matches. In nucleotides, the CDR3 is TGTGCCAGCAGCGTGTTGGCAGAGCGGGGGACCCAGTACTTC. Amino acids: CASSVLAERGTQYF.